This T cell receptor (beta chain) was captured by sequencing in a study of blood T cell repertoires in COVID-19. Original methodology: Amplification of reference gene primers provided the estimated nucleated cell counts. Data came from immunoSEQ multiplex PCR; TCRdb stores just in-frame clones and leaves some out. V, J and clone size are those of that table, while D and trimming were read from the DNA. The table shows about 280,000 clones, with 89% occurring only once. Germline CDR1 reads LNHNV; CDR2 reads YYDKDF (reference sequence). The V segment lost 0 bases and the J segment 5 bases; nucleotides outside the gene matches: 5. The CDR3 is 16 amino acids.

The source of this sequence is a woman in her twenties or thirties with COVID-19, enrolled during active disease. Sequencing input: peripheral blood. This chain connects TRBV15 to TRBJ2-3; 10 bases map to TRBD2. In nucleotides, the CDR3 is TGTGCCACCAGCAGAGATCTAGCGGGGGTAGGAGATACGCAGTATTTT. This gives the protein CATSRDLAGVGDTQYF.